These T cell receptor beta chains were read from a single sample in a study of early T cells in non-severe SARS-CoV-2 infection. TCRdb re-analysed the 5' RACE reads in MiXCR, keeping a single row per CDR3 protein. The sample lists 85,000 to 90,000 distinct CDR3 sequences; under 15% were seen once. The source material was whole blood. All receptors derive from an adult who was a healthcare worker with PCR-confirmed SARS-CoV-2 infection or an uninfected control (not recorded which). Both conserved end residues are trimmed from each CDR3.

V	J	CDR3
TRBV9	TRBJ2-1	ASSTRAGRSYNEQF
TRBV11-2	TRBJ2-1	ASSLTSGAAEQF
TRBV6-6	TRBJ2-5	ASSPRGGTQY
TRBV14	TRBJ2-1	ASSQELAESGSSYNEQF
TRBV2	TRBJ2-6	ASSERRSSGANVLT
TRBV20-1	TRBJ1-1	SASDGGRGSTEAF
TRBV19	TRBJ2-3	ASSINGPSTDTQY
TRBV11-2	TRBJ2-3	ASSFWGTSSTDTQY
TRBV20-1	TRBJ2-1	SAPGLQYSYNEQF
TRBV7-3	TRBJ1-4	ASSLLGAFGEKLF
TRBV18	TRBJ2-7	ASSPPRDSRSYEQY
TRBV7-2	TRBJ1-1	ASSLGTRYTEAF
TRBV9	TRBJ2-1	ASSVWGGNEQF
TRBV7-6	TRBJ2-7	ASSLGSSGRGEQY
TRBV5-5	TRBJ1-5	ASSFWGANQPQH
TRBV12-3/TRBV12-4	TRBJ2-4	ASSTTGGFAKNIQY
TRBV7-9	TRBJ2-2	ASSPIGGQGNTGELF
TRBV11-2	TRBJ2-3	AGGGAGGSLGTQY
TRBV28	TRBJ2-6	ASSFRQGEGAAGANVLT
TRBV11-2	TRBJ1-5	ASSLWAPQGRNQPQH
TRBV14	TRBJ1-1	ASSPSKGRANTEAF
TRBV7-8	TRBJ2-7	ASSRREDLSYEQY
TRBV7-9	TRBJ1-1	ASSLGQAVNTEAF
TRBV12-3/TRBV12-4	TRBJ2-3	ASSAGGGTDTQY
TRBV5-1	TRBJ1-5	ASSLDQGGGNQPQH
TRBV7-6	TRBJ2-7	ASSSGRNEQY
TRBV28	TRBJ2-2	ASSVTGANTGELF
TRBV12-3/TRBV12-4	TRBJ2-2	ASRDSGELF
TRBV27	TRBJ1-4	ASSPPGGKLF
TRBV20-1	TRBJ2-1	SAQDGSSYNEQF
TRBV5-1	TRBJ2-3	ASSLRQGQDTQY
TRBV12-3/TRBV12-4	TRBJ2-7	ASSGDRNYEQY